The clone carrying this TCR beta chain was counted at least ten times. Antigen: not known. This entry comes from a study of T cell repertoires in cytomegalovirus infection. Study summary: It was recently identified HLA-C-restricted and well-studied HLA-B-restricted CMV epitopes that the study used. Signatures in public TCR beta sequences pointed to both CMV infection and matching HLA type.

TCRdb fed the reads into MiXCR, producing one record per CDR3 protein. Of around 900,000 distinct CDR3 sequences listed, around 32% are singletons. Findings of the study overall: Cumulative public TCR beta family frequency identified CMV carriers with the relevant HLA. HLA-C-restricted CMV clonotypes gave the most frequent clonotype in two of eight donors.

Sequencing used cultured CD8+ T cells from PBMCs, obtained from culture after CMV antigen stimulation. This TCR derives from a human donor in good health (CMV status not recorded). Some clones in this sample may be carry-over from other donors' samples.

DNA for the CDR3: TGTGCCAGCAGCCATCGACAGGGGAGCAGCACCGGGGAGCTGTTTTTT. It translates to CASSHRQGSSTGELFF. The rearrangement joins TRBV7-2 to TRBJ2-2; 8 bases are shared with TRBD1. The germline CDR1 and CDR2 sequences are SGHTA and FQGNSA. The trim removed 5 bases at V and 4 bases at J, leaving 9 bases unmatched. The CDR3 loop spans 16 amino acids.